This T cell receptor (beta chain) was identified during a study of shared clonotypes between healthy human individuals. Naivety among CD8 cells was defined by CD45RO negativity and positive CCR7 selection, thereby excluding terminally differentiated effector memory CD45RA+ cells. The CDR3 loop spans 16 amino acids. V was pared by 0 bases and J by 0 bases, with 10 bases between. Germline CDR1 reads SGHDT; CDR2 reads YYEEEE. Using immunoSEQ multiplex PCR, the repertoire was profiled, and TCRdb retains in-frame clones only, with some absent. The table has about 1,900,000 clones, just under 95% seen once.

The chain couples TRBV5-6 to TRBJ1-3, with D unclear. Input material: naive CD8+ T cells sorted from blood. This sequence originates from a man aged 18 to 29 in good health. CDR3 DNA sequence: TGTGCCAGCAGCTTGGATGAGGGCGGCTCTGGAAACACCATATATTTT. Residues: CASSLDEGGSGNTIYF.